The table lists the clone carrying this T cell receptor (beta chain) with many counts. Sample time point: after trial treatment. Stated treatment: LDRT plus nivolumab, ipilimumab, low-dose cyclophosphamide and aspirin (RACIN trial). The study gave donors nivolumab, ipilimumab, aspirin, low-dose cyclophosphamide and low-dose radiotherapy. The data are from a study of low-dose radiotherapy and immunotherapy resistance in tumors. Germline values: CDR1 SGDLS, CDR2 YYNGEE. There are 14 residues in the CDR3. Trimming left V 2 bases short and J 4 bases short, with 10 bases between. With TRAV- and TRBV-specific primers, first-strand cDNA was made, covering the alpha and beta chains. The authors amplified TCRs for 20 PCR cycles with a constant-region primer and a V-primer adapter. Each CDR3 protein is one row after TCRdb ran MiXCR on the reads. The sample consists of tens of thousands of distinct CDR3 sequences, 15% to 20% of them appearing once.

This sample comprised PBMCs, obtained after low-dose radiotherapy plus immunotherapy. The receptor's source is a male donor with prostate cancer. The chain joins TRBV9 to TRBJ2-1; D unclear. The CDR3 DNA follows: TGTGCCAGCAGCGTGGACGTTCGGTACAATGAGCAGTTCTTC. Residues: CASSVDVRYNEQFF.